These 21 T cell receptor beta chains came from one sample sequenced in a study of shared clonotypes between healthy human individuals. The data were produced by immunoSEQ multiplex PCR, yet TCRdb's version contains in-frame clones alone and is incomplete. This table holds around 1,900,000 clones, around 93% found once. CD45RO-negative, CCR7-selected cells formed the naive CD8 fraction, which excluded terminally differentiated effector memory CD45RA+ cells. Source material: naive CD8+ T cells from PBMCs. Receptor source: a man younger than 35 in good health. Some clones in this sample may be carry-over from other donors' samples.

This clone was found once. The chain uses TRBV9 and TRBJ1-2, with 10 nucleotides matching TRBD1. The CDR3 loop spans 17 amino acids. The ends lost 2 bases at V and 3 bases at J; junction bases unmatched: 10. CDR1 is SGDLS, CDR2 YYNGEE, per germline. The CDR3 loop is CASSVNAGQGGDYGYTF. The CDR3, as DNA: TGTGCCAGCAGCGTCAACGCAGGACAGGGGGGCGACTATGGCTACACCTTC.

The CDR3 sequence: CASSISGTFYGYTF. The DNA of the CDR3 is TGTGCCAGTAGTATTTCCGGGACATTCTATGGCTACACCTTC. The chain couples TRBV19 to TRBJ1-2; tentative D call: TRBD1 (6 bases). The length of the CDR3 is 14 residues. Germline CDR1 LNHDA, CDR2 SQIVND (reference sequence). Trimming removed 3 bases at V and 4 bases at J, with 12 bases between.

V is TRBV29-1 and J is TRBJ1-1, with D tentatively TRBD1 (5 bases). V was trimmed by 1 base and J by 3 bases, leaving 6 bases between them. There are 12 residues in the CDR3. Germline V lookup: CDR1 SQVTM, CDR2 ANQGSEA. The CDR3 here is CSVEGGDTEAFF. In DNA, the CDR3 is TGCAGCGTTGAAGGAGGGGACACTGAAGCTTTCTTT.

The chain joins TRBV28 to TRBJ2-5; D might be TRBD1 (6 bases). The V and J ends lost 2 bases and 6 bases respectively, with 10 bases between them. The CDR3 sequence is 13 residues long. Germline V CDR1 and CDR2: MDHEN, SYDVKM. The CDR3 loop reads CASSLRGKQTQYF. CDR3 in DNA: TGTGCCAGCAGTTTAAGGGGGAAGCAGACCCAGTACTTC.

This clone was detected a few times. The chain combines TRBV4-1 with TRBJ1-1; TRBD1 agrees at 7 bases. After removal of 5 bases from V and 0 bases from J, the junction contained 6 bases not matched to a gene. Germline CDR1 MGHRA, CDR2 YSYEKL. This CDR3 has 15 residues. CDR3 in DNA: TGCGCCAGCAGCATGGACAGGACCCTGAACACTGAAGCTTTCTTT. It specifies CASSMDRTLNTEAFF.

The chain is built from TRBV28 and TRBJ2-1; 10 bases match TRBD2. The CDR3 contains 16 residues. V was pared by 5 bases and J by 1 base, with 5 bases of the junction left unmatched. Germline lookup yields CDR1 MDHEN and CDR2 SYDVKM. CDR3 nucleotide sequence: TGTGCCAGCAGTACATATAGCGGGAGGTCCTACAATGAGCAGTTCTTC. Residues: CASSTYSGRSYNEQFF.

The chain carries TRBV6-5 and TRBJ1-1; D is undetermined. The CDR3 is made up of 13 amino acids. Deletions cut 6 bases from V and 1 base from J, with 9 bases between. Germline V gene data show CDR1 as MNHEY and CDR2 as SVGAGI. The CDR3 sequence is CASSPTQNTEAFF. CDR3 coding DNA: TGTGCCAGCAGCCCCACACAGAACACTGAAGCTTTCTTT.

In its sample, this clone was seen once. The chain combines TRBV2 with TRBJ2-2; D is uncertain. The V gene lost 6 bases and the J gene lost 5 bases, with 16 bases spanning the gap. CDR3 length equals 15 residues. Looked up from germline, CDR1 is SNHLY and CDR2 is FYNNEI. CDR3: CASRVGLAATGELFF. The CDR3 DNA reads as TGTGCCAGCAGGGTGGGTTTAGCTGCTACCGGGGAGCTGTTTTTT. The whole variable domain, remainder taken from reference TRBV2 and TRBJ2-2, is EPEVTQTPSHQVTQMGQEVILRCVPISNHLYFYWYRQILGQKVEFLVSFYNNEISEKSEIFDDQFSVERPDGSNFTLKIRSTKLEDSAMYFCASRVGLAATGELFFGEGSRLTVL.

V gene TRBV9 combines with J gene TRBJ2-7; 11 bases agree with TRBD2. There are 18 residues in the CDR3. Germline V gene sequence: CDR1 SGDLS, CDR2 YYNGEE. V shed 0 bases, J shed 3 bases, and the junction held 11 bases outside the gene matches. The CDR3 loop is CASSVAPGPGTSGYEQYF. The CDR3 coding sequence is TGTGCCAGCAGCGTAGCCCCAGGACCCGGGACTAGCGGCTACGAGCAGTACTTC.

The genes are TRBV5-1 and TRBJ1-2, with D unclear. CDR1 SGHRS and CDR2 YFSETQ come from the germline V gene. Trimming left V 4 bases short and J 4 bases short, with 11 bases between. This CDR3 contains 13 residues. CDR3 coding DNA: TGCGCCAGCAGCCCGGGAGCCGCCTATGGCTACACCTTC. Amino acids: CASSPGAAYGYTF.

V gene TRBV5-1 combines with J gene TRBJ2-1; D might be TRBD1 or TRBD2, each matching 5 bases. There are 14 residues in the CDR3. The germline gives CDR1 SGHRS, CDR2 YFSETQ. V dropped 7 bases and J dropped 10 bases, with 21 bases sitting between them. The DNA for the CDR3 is TGCGCCAGCGGGGGAGACCTTAAACGGAGGGAGCAGTTCTTC. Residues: CASGGDLKRREQFF.

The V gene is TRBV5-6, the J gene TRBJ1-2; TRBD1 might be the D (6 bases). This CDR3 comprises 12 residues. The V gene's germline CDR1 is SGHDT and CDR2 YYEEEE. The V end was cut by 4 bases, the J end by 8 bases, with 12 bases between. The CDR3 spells CASSPGGGGYTF. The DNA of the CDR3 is TGTGCCAGCAGCCCTGGAGGGGGAGGCTACACCTTC. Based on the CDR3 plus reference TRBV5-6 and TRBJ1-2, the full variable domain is DAGVTQSPTHLIKTRGQQVTLRCSPKSGHDTVSWYQQALGQGPQFIFQYYEEEERQRGNFPDRFSGHQFPNYSSELNVNALLLGDSALYLCASSPGGGGYTFGSGTRLTVV.

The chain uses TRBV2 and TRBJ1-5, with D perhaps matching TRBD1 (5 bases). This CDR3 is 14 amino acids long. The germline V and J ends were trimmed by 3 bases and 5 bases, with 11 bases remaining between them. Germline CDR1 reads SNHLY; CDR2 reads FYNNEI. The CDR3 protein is CASSDTGVHQPQHF. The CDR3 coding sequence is TGTGCCAGCAGTGACACGGGGGTGCATCAGCCCCAGCATTTT.

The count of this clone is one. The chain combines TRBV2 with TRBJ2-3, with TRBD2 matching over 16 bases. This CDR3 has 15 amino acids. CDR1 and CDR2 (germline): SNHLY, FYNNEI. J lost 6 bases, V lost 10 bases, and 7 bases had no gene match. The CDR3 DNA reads TGTGCCAACGCCGGGACTAGCGGGGGGGGCGATACGCAGTATTTT. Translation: CANAGTSGGGDTQYF.

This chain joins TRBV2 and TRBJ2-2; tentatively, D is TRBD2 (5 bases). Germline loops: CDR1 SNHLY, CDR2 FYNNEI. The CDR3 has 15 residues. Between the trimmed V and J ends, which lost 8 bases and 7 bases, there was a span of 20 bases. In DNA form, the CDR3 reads TGTGCCAGCCTTGGGAGCTACCTAAGTTTCGGGGAGCTGTTTTTT. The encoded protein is CASLGSYLSFGELFF.

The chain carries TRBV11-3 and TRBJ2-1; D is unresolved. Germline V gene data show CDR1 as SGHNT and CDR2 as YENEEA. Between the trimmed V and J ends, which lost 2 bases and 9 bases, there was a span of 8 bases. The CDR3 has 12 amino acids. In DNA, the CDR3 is TGTGCCAGCAGCTTACCCTCCAGTGAGCAGTTCTTC. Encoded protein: CASSLPSSEQFF.

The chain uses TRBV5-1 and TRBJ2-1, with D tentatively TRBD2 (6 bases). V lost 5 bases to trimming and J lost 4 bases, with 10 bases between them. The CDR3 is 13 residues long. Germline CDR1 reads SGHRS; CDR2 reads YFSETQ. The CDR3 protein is CASSMEGYNEQFF. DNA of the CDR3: TGCGCCAGCAGTATGGAGGGTTACAATGAGCAGTTCTTC. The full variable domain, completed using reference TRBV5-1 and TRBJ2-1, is KAGVTQTPRYLIKTRGQQVTLSCSPISGHRSVSWYQQTPGQGLQFLFEYFSETQRNKGNFPGRFSGRQFSNSRSEMNVSTLELGDSALYLCASSMEGYNEQFFGPGTRLTVL.

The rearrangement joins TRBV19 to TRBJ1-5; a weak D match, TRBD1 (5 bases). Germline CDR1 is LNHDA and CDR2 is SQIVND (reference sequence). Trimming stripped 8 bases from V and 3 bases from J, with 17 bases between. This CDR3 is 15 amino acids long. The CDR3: CASGTWGAHNQPQHF. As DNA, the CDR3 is TGTGCCAGTGGGACGTGGGGAGCACACAATCAGCCCCAGCATTTT.

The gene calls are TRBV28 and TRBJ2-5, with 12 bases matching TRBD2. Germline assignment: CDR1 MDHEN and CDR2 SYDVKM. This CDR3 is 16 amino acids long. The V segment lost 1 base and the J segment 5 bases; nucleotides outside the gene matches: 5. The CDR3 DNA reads TGTGCCAGCAGTTTATTCCTAGCGGGAGGGCACGAGACCCAGTACTTC. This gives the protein CASSLFLAGGHETQYF.

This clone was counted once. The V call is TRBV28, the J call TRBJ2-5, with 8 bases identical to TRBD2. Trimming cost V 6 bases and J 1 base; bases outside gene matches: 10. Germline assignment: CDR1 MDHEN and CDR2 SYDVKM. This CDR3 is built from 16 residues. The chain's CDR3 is CASRSYGGRSQETQYF. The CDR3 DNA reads TGTGCCAGCAGGAGTTATGGCGGGAGGTCCCAAGAGACCCAGTACTTC.

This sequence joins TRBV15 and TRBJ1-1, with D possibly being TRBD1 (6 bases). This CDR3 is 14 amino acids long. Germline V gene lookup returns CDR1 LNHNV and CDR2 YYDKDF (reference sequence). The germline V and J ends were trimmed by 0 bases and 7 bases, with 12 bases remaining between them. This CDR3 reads CATSRDRGAIEAFF. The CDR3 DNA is TGTGCCACCAGCAGAGATCGGGGGGCAATTGAAGCTTTCTTT.